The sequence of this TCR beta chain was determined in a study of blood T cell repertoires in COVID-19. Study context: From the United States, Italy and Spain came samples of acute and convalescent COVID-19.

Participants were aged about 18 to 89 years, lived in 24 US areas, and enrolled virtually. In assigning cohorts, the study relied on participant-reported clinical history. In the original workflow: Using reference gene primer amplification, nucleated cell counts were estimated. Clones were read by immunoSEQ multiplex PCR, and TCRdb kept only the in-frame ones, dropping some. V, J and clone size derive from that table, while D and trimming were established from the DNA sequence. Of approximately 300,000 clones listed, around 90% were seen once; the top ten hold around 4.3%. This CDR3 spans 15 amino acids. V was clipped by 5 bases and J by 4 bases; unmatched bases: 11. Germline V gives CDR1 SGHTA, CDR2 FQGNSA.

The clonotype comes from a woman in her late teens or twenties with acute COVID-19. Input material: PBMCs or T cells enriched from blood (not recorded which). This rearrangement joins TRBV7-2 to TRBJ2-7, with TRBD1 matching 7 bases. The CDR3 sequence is CASSIRWDSTYEQYF. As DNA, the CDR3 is TGTGCCAGCAGCATTCGGTGGGACAGCACTTACGAGCAGTACTTC.